This T cell receptor beta chain was recovered during a study of glioma-infiltrating T cells. In germline, CDR1 is MDHEN, CDR2 SYDVKM. Trimming took off 2 bases at V and 4 bases at J, with 7 bases between the two ends. CDR3 length: 13 amino acids. Study conclusions and caveats: Tissue-blood divergence was below expectation in non-neoplastic patients, above in gliomas. Very few CDR3 sequences were shared between tissue and blood.

At least ten counts were recorded for this clonotype. What it binds is unknown. Amplification of TCR alpha and beta CDR3 regions from RNA used iRepertoire nested multiplex PCR. TCRdb reanalysed the multiplex PCR reads using MiXCR and keeps one entry per CDR3 protein. The data hold about 180,000 distinct CDR3 sequences, with about 40% observed a single time. This sequence joins TRBV28 and TRBJ2-3; no firm D call. Material for sequencing was glioma tissue, nonneoplastic brain tissue, or PBMCs (not recorded which). The TCR originated in a human donor with low-grade glioma or glioblastoma, undergoing nonglioma brain surgery, or in good health (not recorded which). The CDR3 region is CASSLINPDTQYF. CDR3 nucleotides: TGTGCCAGCAGTTTAATAAATCCAGATACGCAGTATTTT.